These T cell receptor beta chains were read from a single sample in a study of blood T cell repertoires in COVID-19. Clones were sequenced by immunoSEQ multiplex PCR, and TCRdb holds only the in-frame ones, with some missing. The sample carries approximately 270,000 clones, about 90% recorded once. Sequences were obtained from peripheral blood. These receptor sequences come from a man aged 18 to 35 with active or convalescent COVID-19. Both conserved end residues are part of each CDR3. D genes are given only for firm matches. Size values are once, few and many counts, or a class for expanded clones, and some rows have none.

clone_size d_call j_call v_call cdr3_aa cdr3_nt
NA NA TRBJ2-5 TRBV9 CASSVVGGQETQYF TGTGCCAGCAGCGTAGTAGGGGGCCAAGAGACCCAGTACTTC
NA NA TRBJ2-2 TRBV6-5 CASSYELPQVTGELFF TGTGCCAGCAGTTACGAACTACCTCAAGTCACCGGGGAGCTGTTTTTT
NA NA TRBJ2-3 TRBV5-6 CASSFRVSSPDTQYF TGTGCCAGCAGCTTTCGGGTCTCGAGCCCAGATACGCAGTATTTT
NA NA TRBJ1-2 TRBV3-1/TRBV3-2 CASSHPAQAANYGYTF TGTGCCAGCAGCCACCCCGCCCAGGCAGCTAACTATGGCTACACCTTC
NA NA TRBJ2-7 TRBV7-2 CASSLGGGSSYEQYF TGTGCCAGCAGCTTAGGTGGTGGGAGCTCCTACGAGCAGTACTTC
NA TRBD2 TRBJ2-7 TRBV7-2 CASSSQRGHYEQYF TGTGCCAGCAGCTCTCAGCGGGGGCACTACGAGCAGTACTTC
NA NA TRBJ1-2 TRBV3-1/TRBV3-2 CASSHTAPPGHTYGYTF TGTGCCAGCAGTCACACTGCCCCCCCGGGACACACCTATGGCTACACCTTC
NA NA TRBJ1-1 TRBV28 CASREGTEAFF TGTGCCAGCCGAGAGGGCACTGAAGCTTTCTTT
NA NA TRBJ1-2 TRBV6-5 CASSDTGYGYTF TGTGCCAGCAGCGATACAGGGTATGGCTACACCTTC
NA NA TRBJ2-1 TRBV28 CASSLAGSLDEQFF TGTGCCAGCAGTTTGGCGGGGTCTTTGGATGAGCAGTTCTTC
NA TRBD2 TRBJ2-1 TRBV14 CASSQDLSGRASEQFF TGTGCCAGCAGCCAAGATCTGAGCGGGAGGGCCTCTGAGCAGTTCTTC
NA NA TRBJ2-1 TRBV24-1 CATSDYGAVSYNEQFF TGTGCCACCAGTGATTACGGAGCCGTGTCCTACAATGAGCAGTTCTTC
NA TRBD1 TRBJ1-2 TRBV19 CASSGTGKANYGYTF TGTGCCAGTAGCGGGACAGGGAAAGCTAACTATGGCTACACCTTC
NA NA TRBJ1-2 TRBV19 CASSTRTLIYGYTF TGTGCCAGTAGTACTAGGACACTCATCTATGGCTACACCTTC
NA TRBD2 TRBJ2-3 TRBV5-1 CASSLWTSGRFSTDTQYF TGCGCCAGCAGCCTCTGGACTAGCGGGAGGTTCAGCACAGATACGCAGTATTTT
NA NA TRBJ1-6 TRBV19 CASTSLRGYNSPLHF TGTGCCAGTACCTCTCTAAGGGGTTATAATTCACCCCTCCACTTT
NA NA TRBJ2-5 TRBV27 CASSSRGWTARGETQYF TGTGCCAGCAGTTCGAGAGGGTGGACCGCTCGAGGGGAGACCCAGTACTTC
NA TRBD1 TRBJ1-2 TRBV5-1 CASSSGQGAPPSYTF TGCGCCAGCAGCTCGGGACAGGGGGCACCCCCTTCCTACACCTTC
NA NA TRBJ1-1 TRBV7-9 CASSSLPLNTEAFF TGTGCCAGCAGCTCACTACCCTTGAACACTGAAGCTTTCTTT
NA TRBD2 TRBJ2-1 TRBV9 CASSVASSGGYNEQFF TGTGCCAGCAGCGTAGCTTCGAGCGGGGGCTACAATGAGCAGTTCTTC
NA NA TRBJ1-1 TRBV6-4 CASRSQGPVNTEAFF TGTGCCAGCAGATCCCAGGGGCCTGTGAACACTGAAGCTTTCTTT
NA NA TRBJ2-1 TRBV11-3 CASSLEGGAEQFF TGTGCCAGCAGCTTAGAGGGGGGGGCTGAGCAGTTCTTC
NA NA TRBJ2-7 TRBV6-5 CASSRDTPYEQYF TGTGCCAGCAGTCGGGACACCCCCTACGAGCAGTACTTC
NA NA TRBJ2-7 TRBV7-2 CASSVEGVYEQYF TGTGCCAGCAGCGTCGAAGGAGTCTACGAGCAGTACTTC
NA TRBD2 TRBJ2-2 TRBV5-4 CASSVPGLAGGFGAGELFF TGTGCCAGCAGCGTACCGGGACTAGCGGGAGGATTTGGAGCCGGGGAGCTGTTTTTT
NA NA TRBJ1-1 TRBV27 CASTGTGHTEAFF TGTGCCAGCACCGGTACAGGGCACACTGAAGCTTTCTTT
NA NA TRBJ1-4 TRBV5-1 CASSLLPTTNEKLFF TGCGCCAGCAGCTTGCTACCAACAACTAATGAAAAACTGTTTTTT
NA NA TRBJ1-2 TRBV30 CAWRRWTVANYGYTF TGTGCCTGGAGAAGGTGGACAGTCGCTAACTATGGCTACACCTTC
NA NA TRBJ2-7 TRBV11-2 CASSLGLAGYEQYF TGTGCCAGCAGCTTAGGATTGGCAGGATACGAGCAGTACTTC
NA NA TRBJ1-2 TRBV6-6 CASSPFGQTNYGYTF TGTGCCAGCAGCCCTTTCGGACAGACCAACTATGGCTACACCTTC
NA NA TRBJ1-1 TRBV27 CASSLGSFMNTEAFF TGTGCCAGCAGTTTAGGTAGTTTCATGAACACTGAAGCTTTCTTT
NA NA TRBJ1-1 TRBV27 CASSLTPVNTEAFF TGTGCCAGCAGTTTGACACCCGTGAACACTGAAGCTTTCTTT
NA NA TRBJ1-6 TRBV7-2 CASSRGHFNSPLHF TGTGCCAGCAGTCGGGGACATTTTAATTCACCCCTCCACTTT
NA NA TRBJ1-2 TRBV19 CASSILDRYGYTF TGTGCCAGTAGTATCCTGGACAGATATGGCTACACCTTC
few NA TRBJ2-3 TRBV6-5 CASRPERGTQYF TGTGCCAGCAGACCCGAGCGAGGAACGCAGTATTTT
NA TRBD1 TRBJ2-3 TRBV6-5 CASSSGTGVTDTQYF TGTGCCAGCAGCTCCGGGACAGGGGTTACAGATACGCAGTATTTT
NA NA TRBJ1-3 TRBV5-4 CASSALGVNTIYF TGTGCCAGCAGCGCGCTCGGTGTAAACACCATATATTTT
NA NA TRBJ2-1 TRBV11-2 CASSLVRSSYNEQFF TGTGCCAGCAGCTTAGTCAGATCGTCCTACAATGAGCAGTTCTTC
once NA TRBJ2-2 TRBV28 CASSSTVNAGELFF TGTGCCAGCAGTTCTACAGTGAACGCCGGGGAGCTGTTTTTT
NA NA TRBJ1-3 TRBV18 CASSPRDISGNTIYF TGTGCCAGCTCACCCAGGGATATCTCTGGAAACACCATATATTTT
NA NA TRBJ1-2 TRBV29-1 CSVEDLQEKGYGYTF TGCAGCGTTGAAGATCTACAGGAGAAGGGCTATGGCTACACCTTC
once NA TRBJ1-1 TRBV4-3 CASSQERQNTEAFF TGCGCCAGCAGCCAAGAGAGACAGAACACTGAAGCTTTCTTT
once NA TRBJ2-5 TRBV10-3 CAISESAGFETQYF TGTGCCATCAGTGAGTCTGCAGGGTTCGAGACCCAGTACTTC
NA TRBD1 TRBJ1-3 TRBV19 CASGQATGNTIYF TGTGCCAGTGGACAGGCGACTGGAAACACCATATATTTT
NA NA TRBJ2-7 TRBV6-1 CASSDTRTYEQYF TGTGCCAGCAGTGATACTAGGACCTACGAGCAGTACTTC
NA TRBD1 TRBJ1-2 TRBV9 CASSAQGEFDYGYTF TGTGCCAGCAGTGCCCAGGGGGAATTCGACTATGGCTACACCTTC
NA NA TRBJ2-1 TRBV7-3 CASSLRAGGDEQFF TGTGCCAGCAGCTTAAGAGCGGGCGGGGATGAGCAGTTCTTC
few NA TRBJ1-5 TRBV4-1 CASSPTPTEVWSNQPQHF TGCGCCAGCAGCCCCACCCCGACAGAAGTTTGGAGCAATCAGCCCCAGCATTTT
NA TRBD1 TRBJ1-1 TRBV5-1 CASSRQGANTEAFF TGCGCCAGCAGTCGGCAGGGGGCAAACACTGAAGCTTTCTTT
NA NA TRBJ2-7 TRBV27 CASSRRSVNYEQYF TGTGCCAGCAGCCGCCGATCGGTGAACTACGAGCAGTACTTC